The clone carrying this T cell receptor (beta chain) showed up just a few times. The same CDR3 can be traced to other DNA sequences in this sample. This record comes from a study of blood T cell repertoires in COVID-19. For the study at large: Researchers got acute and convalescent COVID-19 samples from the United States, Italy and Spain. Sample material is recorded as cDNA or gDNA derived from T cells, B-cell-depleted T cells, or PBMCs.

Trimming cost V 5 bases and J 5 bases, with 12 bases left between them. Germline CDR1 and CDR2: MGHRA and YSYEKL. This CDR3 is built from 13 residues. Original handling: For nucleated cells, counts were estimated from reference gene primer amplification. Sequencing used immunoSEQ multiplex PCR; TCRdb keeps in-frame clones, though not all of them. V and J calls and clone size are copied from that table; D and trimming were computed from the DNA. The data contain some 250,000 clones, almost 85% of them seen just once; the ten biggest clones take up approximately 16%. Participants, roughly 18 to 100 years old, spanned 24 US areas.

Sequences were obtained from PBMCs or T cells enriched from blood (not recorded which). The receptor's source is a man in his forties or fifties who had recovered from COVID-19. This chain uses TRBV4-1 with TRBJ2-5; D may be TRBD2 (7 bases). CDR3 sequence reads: CASSRGGVETQYF. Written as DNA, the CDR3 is TGCGCCAGCAGCAGGGGGGGGGTGGAGACCCAGTACTTC.